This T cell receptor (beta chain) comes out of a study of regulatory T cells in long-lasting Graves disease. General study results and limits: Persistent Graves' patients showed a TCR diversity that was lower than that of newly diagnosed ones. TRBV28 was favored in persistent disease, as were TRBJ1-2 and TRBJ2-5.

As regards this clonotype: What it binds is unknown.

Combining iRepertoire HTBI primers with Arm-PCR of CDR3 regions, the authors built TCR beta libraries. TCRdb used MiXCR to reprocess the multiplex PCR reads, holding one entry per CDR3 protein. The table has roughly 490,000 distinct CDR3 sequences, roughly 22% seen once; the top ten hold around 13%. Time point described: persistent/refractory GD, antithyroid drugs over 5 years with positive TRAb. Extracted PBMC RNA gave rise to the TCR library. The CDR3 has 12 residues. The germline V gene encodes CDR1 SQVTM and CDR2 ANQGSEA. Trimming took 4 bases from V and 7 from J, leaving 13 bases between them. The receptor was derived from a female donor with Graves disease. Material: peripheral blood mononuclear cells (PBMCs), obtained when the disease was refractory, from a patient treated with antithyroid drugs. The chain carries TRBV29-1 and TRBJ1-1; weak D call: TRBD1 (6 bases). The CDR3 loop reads CSVGGGGGEAFF. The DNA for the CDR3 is TGCAGCGTTGGTGGCGGAGGGGGTGAAGCTTTCTTT.